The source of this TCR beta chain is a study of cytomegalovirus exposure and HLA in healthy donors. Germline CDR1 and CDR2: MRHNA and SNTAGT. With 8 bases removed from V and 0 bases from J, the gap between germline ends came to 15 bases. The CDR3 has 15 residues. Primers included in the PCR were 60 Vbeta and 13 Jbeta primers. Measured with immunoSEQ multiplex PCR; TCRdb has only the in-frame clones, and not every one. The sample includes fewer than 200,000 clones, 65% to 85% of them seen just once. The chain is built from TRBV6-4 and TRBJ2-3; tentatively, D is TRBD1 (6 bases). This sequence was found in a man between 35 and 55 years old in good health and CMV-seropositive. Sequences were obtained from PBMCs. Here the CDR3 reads CASSLDGGSTDTQYF. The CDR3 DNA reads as TGTGCCAGCTCCCTGGATGGGGGCAGCACAGATACGCAGTATTTT.